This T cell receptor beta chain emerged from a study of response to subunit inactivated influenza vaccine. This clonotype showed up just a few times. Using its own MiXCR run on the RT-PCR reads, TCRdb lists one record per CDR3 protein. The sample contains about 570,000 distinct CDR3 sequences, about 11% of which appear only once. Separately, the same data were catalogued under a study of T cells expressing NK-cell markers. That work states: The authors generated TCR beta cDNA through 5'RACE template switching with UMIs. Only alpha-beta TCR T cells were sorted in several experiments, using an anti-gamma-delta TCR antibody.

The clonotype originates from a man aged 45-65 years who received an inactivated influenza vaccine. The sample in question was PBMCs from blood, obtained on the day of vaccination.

The CDR3 protein is CATSESWTGRNIQYF. Written as DNA, the CDR3 is TGTGCCACCAGTGAGTCCTGGACAGGGAGAAACATTCAGTACTTC. The J gene is TRBJ2-4, the V gene TRBV24-1; 8 nucleotides match TRBD1. V gave up 4 bases and J gave up 6 bases; unmatched junction bases: 7. The CDR3 length is 15 residues. Per the germline V gene, CDR1 is KGHDR and CDR2 is SFDVKD.